These 2 T cell receptor beta chains were all obtained from the same sample, sequenced in a study of early T cells in non-severe SARS-CoV-2 infection. One entry per CDR3 protein results from TCRdb running MiXCR on the 5' RACE reads. The sample holds around 60,000 distinct CDR3 sequences, roughly 14% seen once. The sample comprised whole blood. The receptors were sampled from an adult who was a healthcare worker with PCR-confirmed SARS-CoV-2 infection or an uninfected control (not recorded which).

Only a few counts were recorded for this clonotype. The V call is TRBV29-1, the J call TRBJ2-3; D uncertain. The length of the CDR3 is 13 residues. Germline V gene data show CDR1 as SQVTM and CDR2 as ANQGSEA. V was clipped by 4 bases and J by 0 bases, with 8 bases between them. The DNA for the CDR3 is TGCAGCGTTGTGTTGGGCAGCACAGATACGCAGTATTTT. As protein: CSVVLGSTDTQYF.

At least ten counts were recorded for this clonotype. The chain combines TRBV19 with TRBJ2-1; tentatively, D is TRBD1 (6 bases). Germline V gene sequence: CDR1 LNHDA, CDR2 SQIVND (reference sequence). The CDR3 is 14 residues long. V lost 5 bases, J lost 10 bases, and 18 bases lay in between. The CDR3 coding sequence is TGTGCCAGTAGTCTAAGGGACACCTGGGACGAGCAGTTCTTC. The encoded protein is CASSLRDTWDEQFF.